This T cell receptor beta chain was captured in a study of T-cell reconstitution after alpha-beta-depleted transplantation in children. In its sample, this clonotype was seen a few times. Preparation of the TCRbeta library used unique molecular identifiers. TCRdb reprocessed the PCR reads via MiXCR and lists one record per CDR3 protein. The sample holds about 170,000 distinct CDR3 sequences, more than 9.5% seen once. This receptor was identified in a boy between 2 and 15 years old with acute myeloid leukemia, due to receive a stem cell transplant. Sequences were derived from PBMCs, sampled before TCRalphabeta/CD19-depleted stem cell transplant.

CDR3 in amino acids: CASSPPAIRNTIYF. The CDR3 DNA reads TGTGCCAGCAGTCCACCCGCCATCAGAAACACCATATATTTT. The chain is built from TRBV28 and TRBJ1-3, with D unclear. The CDR3 has 14 amino acids. Between the trimmed V and J ends, which lost 5 bases and 5 bases, there was a span of 13 bases. CDR1 and CDR2 from the germline V gene are MDHEN and SYDVKM.